This entry lists 31 T cell receptor beta chains sequenced from one sample in a study of blood T cell repertoires in COVID-19. Sequencing used immunoSEQ multiplex PCR; TCRdb keeps in-frame clones, though not all of them. The data show roughly 200,000 clones, about four fifths seen once. Sequencing input: peripheral blood. These receptors came from a woman in her forties with COVID-19, enrolled during active disease.

This clone was observed a handful of times. V gene TRBV5-1 combines with J gene TRBJ1-1; no definite D call. Trimming removed 0 bases from V and 1 base from J, with 4 bases in between. The CDR3 is 13 amino acids. The germline gives CDR1 SGHRS, CDR2 YFSETQ. Written as DNA, the CDR3 is TGCGCCAGCAGCTTGGGAGGGAACACTGAAGCTTTCTTT. As protein: CASSLGGNTEAFF.

This rearrangement joins TRBV3-1 (or the pseudogene TRBV3-2) to TRBJ2-1, with 10 bases that match TRBD1. This CDR3 region has 16 residues. Germline assignment: CDR1 LGHDT and CDR2 YNNKEL (reference sequence). J gave up 4 bases and V 4 bases, and 7 bases lay outside the gene matches. The DNA for the CDR3 is TGTGCCAGCAGCCGCGGAGACAGGGGGCCTTACAATGAGCAGTTCTTC. It codes for CASSRGDRGPYNEQFF.

The chain uses TRBV7-6 and TRBJ1-3; D possibly corresponds to TRBD1 (5 bases). Deletions cut 5 bases from V and 4 bases from J, with 9 bases between. Germline V gene data show CDR1 as SGHVS and CDR2 as FNYEAQ. There are 13 residues in the CDR3. CDR3 in amino acids: CASSLSGGNTIYF. DNA for the CDR3: TGTGCCAGCAGCCTATCAGGGGGAAACACCATATATTTT.

This clone was observed many times. This chain joins TRBV7-9 and TRBJ2-7, with TRBD2 as a possible D gene (6 bases). The ends were cut back, 5 bases at V and 7 bases at J, with 9 bases in the middle. The CDR3 totals 11 residues. CDR1 is SEHNR, CDR2 FQNEAQ, per germline (reference sequence). As DNA, the CDR3 is TGTGCCAGCAGCGGAGGGTCTGAGCAGTACTTC. It translates to CASSGGSEQYF.

This chain joins TRBV5-8 and TRBJ1-4, with 8 bases identical to TRBD1. This CDR3 has 13 amino acids. Germline CDR1 SGHTS, CDR2 YDEGEE. V trimming: 4 bases; J trimming: 10 bases; junction bases outside the gene matches: 6. This CDR3 is CASSTGQGGKLFF. CDR3 sequence (DNA): TGTGCCAGCAGCACCGGACAGGGTGGAAAACTGTTTTTT. Drawing the rest from reference TRBV5-8 and TRBJ1-4, the complete variable domain is EAGVTQSPTHLIKTRGQQATLRCSPISGHTSVYWYQQALGLGLQFLLWYDEGEERNRGNFPPRFSGRQFPNYSSELNVNALELEDSALYLCASSTGQGGKLFFGSGTQLSVL.

V usage is TRBV6-2 or TRBV6-3 and J usage is TRBJ2-5; D not certain. The V end was cut by 0 bases, the J end by 7 bases, with 9 bases between. The CDR3 runs to 13 residues. CDR1 and CDR2 (germline): MNHEY, SVGEGT. The CDR3 DNA sequence: TGTGCCAGCAGTTACTCGGAGATTGGGACCCAGTACTTC. Amino acid sequence: CASSYSEIGTQYF.

The table lists this clone with a count of one. V and J are TRBV19 and TRBJ1-1; D is undetermined. The germline gives CDR1 LNHDA, CDR2 SQIVND (reference sequence). Trimming took off 7 bases at V and 6 bases at J, with 6 bases between the two ends. This CDR3 is 10 amino acids long. CDR3 bases: TGTGCCAGTATCCCCGCTGAAGCTTTCTTT. Translating it yields CASIPAEAFF.

The chain has TRBV4-2 and TRBJ2-3; D gene unclear. Germline V lookup: CDR1 LGHNA, CDR2 YNFKEQ. The CDR3 length is 15 residues. Trimming shortened V by 1 base and J by 2 bases, and 10 bases separated the two germline ends. The chain's CDR3 is CASSQGSRATDTQYF. As DNA, the CDR3 is TGTGCCAGCAGCCAAGGGAGTAGAGCCACAGATACGCAGTATTTT.

There are a few counts of this clone. The chain uses TRBV5-1 and TRBJ2-7, with TRBD2 as a possible D gene (6 bases). Germline values: CDR1 SGHRS, CDR2 YFSETQ. CDR3 length: 14 residues. The V gene lost 4 bases and the J gene lost 7 bases, with 18 bases spanning the gap. CDR3 sequence reads: CASSTGTPQEEQYF. CDR3 nucleotides: TGCGCCAGCAGCACCGGGACTCCCCAAGAGGAGCAGTACTTC. The variable domain in full, completed from reference TRBV5-1 and TRBJ2-7, reads KAGVTQTPRYLIKTRGQQVTLSCSPISGHRSVSWYQQTPGQGLQFLFEYFSETQRNKGNFPGRFSGRQFSNSRSEMNVSTLELGDSALYLCASSTGTPQEEQYFGPGTRLTVT.

The chain recombines TRBV6-5 with TRBJ2-3; tentatively, D is TRBD2 (6 bases). CDR3 length: 15 amino acids. CDR1 and CDR2 from the germline V gene are MNHEY and SVGAGI. V lost 2 bases and J lost 0, with 9 bases in between. The CDR3 loop reads CASSYGGTSTDTQYF. The DNA of the CDR3 is TGTGCCAGCAGTTACGGTGGGACTAGCACAGATACGCAGTATTTT.

This clone has more than one count but fewer than ten. V is TRBV6-5 and J is TRBJ2-7, with D hard to call. This CDR3 is built from 13 residues. Germline V gives CDR1 MNHEY, CDR2 SVGAGI. The V gene lost 0 bases and the J gene lost 6 bases, with 9 bases spanning the gap. CDR3 nucleotide sequence: TGTGCCAGCAGTTACTCGGCCCTTCTCGAGCAGTACTTC. Protein product: CASSYSALLEQYF.

This sequence joins TRBV19 and TRBJ2-2, with TRBD2 identical over 10 bases. Germline values: CDR1 LNHDA, CDR2 SQIVND (reference sequence). Trimming cost V 5 bases and J 5 bases; bases outside gene matches: 11. The CDR3 extends over 17 amino acids. The CDR3 DNA reads TGTGCCAGTAGTTGGAGTGGACTAGCGGTAGGGACCGGGGAGCTGTTTTTT. This sequence encodes CASSWSGLAVGTGELFF.

This clone has only a few counts. Other DNA sequences of this sample code for an identical CDR3. The genes are TRBV9 and TRBJ1-3; D call uncertain. The CDR3 is 15 residues long. The V gene lost 0 bases and the J gene lost 3 bases, with 10 bases spanning the gap. The germline gives CDR1 SGDLS, CDR2 YYNGEE. This chain's CDR3 is CASSVGGVSGNTIYF. The CDR3 bases are TGTGCCAGCAGCGTAGGCGGAGTAAGTGGAAACACCATATATTTT.

As DNA, the CDR3 is TGTGCCAGCAGCTTAGCCCCAGGACAGGGTAGGGTCTACGAGCAGTACTTC. It translates to CASSLAPGQGRVYEQYF. This chain links TRBV7-6 with TRBJ2-7; 8 bases match TRBD1. V dropped 0 bases and J dropped 3; count of bases not matched to a gene: 10. The CDR3 covers 17 residues. Per the germline V gene, CDR1 is SGHVS and CDR2 is FNYEAQ.

Notes on this clone: Other nucleotide sequences in the sample specify the same CDR3. V gene TRBV11-2 combines with J gene TRBJ1-5; 9 bases fit TRBD1. V was pared by 5 bases and J by 1 base, with 0 bases of the junction left unmatched. Germline lookup yields CDR1 SGHAT and CDR2 FQNNGV. The CDR3 consists of 14 residues. This CDR3 is CASSDRGSNQPQHF. The CDR3 coding sequence is TGTGCCAGCAGCGACAGGGGGAGCAATCAGCCCCAGCATTTT.

The J gene is TRBJ1-2, the V gene TRBV7-9; 8 nucleotides line up with TRBD1. The V and J ends lost 5 bases and 2 bases, in that order; junction bases with no gene match: 10. Germline V CDR1 and CDR2: SEHNR, FQNEAQ (reference sequence). The CDR3 consists of 16 residues. The CDR3 loop is CASSQGQGMGNYGYTF. CDR3 sequence (DNA): TGTGCCAGCAGCCAAGGACAGGGTATGGGGAACTATGGCTACACCTTC.

The rearrangement uses TRBV7-6 and TRBJ2-1, with TRBD1 matching 7 bases. The length of the CDR3 is 15 residues. Germline lookup yields CDR1 SGHVS and CDR2 FNYEAQ. Trimming at V came to 8 bases and at J to 1 base, leaving 8 bases not matched to a gene. The CDR3 coding sequence is TGTGCCAGCGTTAACTCAGGGGGATCCTACAATGAGCAGTTCTTC. It codes for CASVNSGGSYNEQFF.

V is TRBV18 and J is TRBJ1-5; D is perhaps TRBD1 (6 bases). The CDR3 contains 15 residues. The germline CDR1 and CDR2 sequences are KGHSH and LQKENI. The ends were cut back, 5 bases at V and 0 bases at J, with 11 bases in the middle. This CDR3 is CASSAGQNSNQPQHF. The CDR3 coding sequence is TGTGCCAGCTCAGCCGGACAGAATAGCAATCAGCCCCAGCATTTT.

This sequence joins TRBV19 and TRBJ1-6; TRBD1 is a possible D gene (5 bases). V was pared by 3 bases and J by 9 bases, with 21 bases between. Germline loops: CDR1 LNHDA, CDR2 SQIVND (reference sequence). The length of the CDR3 is 17 residues. The CDR3 sequence is CASSMGAQGFGISPLHF. CDR3 in DNA: TGTGCCAGTAGTATGGGTGCCCAGGGTTTCGGAATTTCACCCCTCCACTTT.

This sequence joins TRBV25-1 and TRBJ1-3; possible D gene TRBD1, 6 bases. The CDR3 has 14 amino acids. Trimming shortened V by 10 bases and J by 1 base, and 14 bases separated the two germline ends. Germline CDR1 is MGHDK and CDR2 is SYGVNS. CDR3: CAIGTGSSGNTIYF. DNA of the CDR3: TGTGCCATAGGAACAGGGTCGTCTGGAAACACCATATATTTT.

The chain has TRBV6-6 and TRBJ2-3; D remains ambiguous. V was cut by 2 bases and J by 2 bases, with 5 bases left in between. The CDR3 has 13 residues. The germline V gene encodes CDR1 MNHNY and CDR2 SVGAGI (reference sequence). The CDR3 here is CASSYVATDTQYF. DNA for the CDR3: TGTGCCAGCAGTTACGTGGCCACAGATACGCAGTATTTT.

The rearrangement joins TRBV7-6 to TRBJ2-5, with D possibly TRBD1 on 7 matching bases. Germline V CDR1 and CDR2: SGHVS, FNYEAQ. The length of the CDR3 is 16 residues. The V and J ends lost 5 bases and 2 bases respectively, with 18 bases between them. CDR3 DNA: TGTGCCAGCAGCCGGGGGACAGTCCAAATTCAAGAGACCCAGTACTTC. This sequence encodes CASSRGTVQIQETQYF. The full variable domain, rest sourced from reference TRBV7-6 and TRBJ2-5, is GAGVSQSPRYKVTKRGQDVALRCDPISGHVSLYWYRQALGQGPEFLTYFNYEAQQDKSGLPNDRFSAERPEGSISTLTIQRTEQRDSAMYRCASSRGTVQIQETQYFGPGTRLLVL.

This chain joins TRBV7-9 and TRBJ2-5; 7 bases are a match to TRBD1. Trimming took 5 bases from V and 7 from J; bases not matched to a gene: 7. Per the germline V gene, CDR1 is SEHNR and CDR2 is FQNEAQ (reference sequence). The CDR3 runs 13 residues. CDR3 amino acids: CASSVTGTGTQYF. In DNA, the CDR3 is TGTGCCAGCAGCGTGACAGGGACCGGGACCCAGTACTTC.

The table lists this clone with a count of one. The CDR3 DNA reads TGTGCCAGCAGTTCGTTGCAGATACAAGAGACCCAGTACTTC. This gives the protein CASSSLQIQETQYF. The chain combines TRBV5-6 with TRBJ2-5; D unclear. Trimming removed 5 bases from V and 2 bases from J, with 13 bases in between. The germline CDR1 and CDR2 sequences are SGHDT and YYEEEE. The CDR3 length is 14 residues.

The chain uses TRBV5-1 and TRBJ1-5, with D perhaps TRBD1 (5 bases). The germline V and J ends were trimmed by 4 bases and 4 bases, with 12 bases remaining between them. The V gene's germline CDR1 is SGHRS and CDR2 YFSETQ. The CDR3 contains 14 residues. The CDR3 region is CASSPDSPNQPQHF. The DNA for the CDR3 is TGCGCCAGCAGCCCTGACAGCCCAAATCAGCCCCAGCATTTT. Full variable domain (outside the CDR3, taken from reference TRBV5-1 and TRBJ1-5): KAGVTQTPRYLIKTRGQQVTLSCSPISGHRSVSWYQQTPGQGLQFLFEYFSETQRNKGNFPGRFSGRQFSNSRSEMNVSTLELGDSALYLCASSPDSPNQPQHFGDGTRLSIL.

J is TRBJ2-3 and V is TRBV24-1, with D hard to call. The CDR3 is 15 residues long. V lost 9 bases to trimming and J lost 4 bases, with 19 bases between them. Germline V gene lookup returns CDR1 KGHDR and CDR2 SFDVKD. The CDR3 spells CATAEHGPAADTQYF. CDR3 sequence (DNA): TGTGCCACCGCAGAACATGGCCCCGCGGCAGATACGCAGTATTTT.

CDR3 DNA: TGTGCCAGTACCCGACAGAGCTATAATTCACCCCTCCACTTT. Its translation: CASTRQSYNSPLHF. The rearrangement joins TRBV19 to TRBJ1-6; possibly TRBD1 for D (5 bases). V dropped 7 bases and J dropped 3 bases, with 10 bases sitting between them. This CDR3 is built from 14 residues. The germline gives CDR1 LNHDA, CDR2 SQIVND (reference sequence).

The J gene is TRBJ2-5, the V gene TRBV27; TRBD2 aligns across 10 bases. This CDR3 spans 18 amino acids. The V gene's germline CDR1 is MNHEY and CDR2 SMNVEV (reference sequence). Trimming cost V 3 bases and J 6 bases; bases outside gene matches: 16. As DNA, the CDR3 is TGTGCCAGCAGTTTTTATGATGCGAGCGGGAGGGCCGAAAAGACCCAGTACTTC. Amino acids: CASSFYDASGRAEKTQYF.

V is TRBV5-1 and J is TRBJ2-7; D is possibly TRBD2 (6 bases). This CDR3 comprises 14 residues. CDR1 is SGHRS and CDR2 is YFSETQ in the germline V gene. V was shortened by 4 bases and J by 6 bases, with 17 bases between the two germline ends. The CDR3 sequence is CASSGGTRDGEQYF. The CDR3, as DNA: TGCGCCAGCAGCGGAGGGACCCGGGATGGCGAGCAGTACTTC. Supplemented by reference TRBV5-1 and TRBJ2-7, the full variable domain reads KAGVTQTPRYLIKTRGQQVTLSCSPISGHRSVSWYQQTPGQGLQFLFEYFSETQRNKGNFPGRFSGRQFSNSRSEMNVSTLELGDSALYLCASSGGTRDGEQYFGPGTRLTVT.

The sample holds a few counts of this clone. The chain carries TRBV6-2 or TRBV6-3 and TRBJ1-2; tentative D call: TRBD1 (5 bases). V was cut by 5 bases and J by 1 base, with 14 bases left in between. Germline lookup yields CDR1 MNHEY and CDR2 SVGEGT. CDR3 length equals 15 residues. For the CDR3, the DNA is TGTGCCAGCAGTAATCCCCAGGGCTATAACTATGGCTACACCTTC. This gives the protein CASSNPQGYNYGYTF.

The count of this clone is one. This rearrangement joins TRBV6-5 to TRBJ1-5, with TRBD1 identical over 9 bases. CDR1 is MNHEY and CDR2 is SVGAGI in the germline V gene. The CDR3 runs to 15 residues. Losses at the gene ends were 4 bases for V and 7 bases for J; bases not matched to a gene: 8. The CDR3 here is CASSFSGTGKQPQHF. The CDR3 nucleotides read TGTGCCAGCAGTTTCTCCGGGACAGGGAAACAGCCCCAGCATTTT.